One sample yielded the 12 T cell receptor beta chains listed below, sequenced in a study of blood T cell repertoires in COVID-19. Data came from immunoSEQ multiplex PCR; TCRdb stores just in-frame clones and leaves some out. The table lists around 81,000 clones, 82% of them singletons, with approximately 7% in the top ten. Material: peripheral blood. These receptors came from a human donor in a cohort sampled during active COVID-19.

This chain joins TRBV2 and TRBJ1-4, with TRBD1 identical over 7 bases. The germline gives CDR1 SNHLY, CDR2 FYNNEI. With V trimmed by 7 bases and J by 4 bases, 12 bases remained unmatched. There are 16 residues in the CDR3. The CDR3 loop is CASIDRVRSLNEKLFF. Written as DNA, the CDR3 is TGTGCCAGCATCGACAGGGTCAGAAGCCTTAATGAAAAACTGTTTTTT. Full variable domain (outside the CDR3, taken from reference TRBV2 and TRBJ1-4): EPEVTQTPSHQVTQMGQEVILRCVPISNHLYFYWYRQILGQKVEFLVSFYNNEISEKSEIFDDQFSVERPDGSNFTLKIRSTKLEDSAMYFCASIDRVRSLNEKLFFGSGTQLSVL.

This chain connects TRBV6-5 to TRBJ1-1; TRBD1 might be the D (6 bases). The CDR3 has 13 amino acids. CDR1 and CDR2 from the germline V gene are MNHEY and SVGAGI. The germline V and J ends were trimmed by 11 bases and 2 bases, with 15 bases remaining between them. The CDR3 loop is CAARGAGNTEAFF. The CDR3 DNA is TGTGCCGCTCGGGGGGCCGGCAACACTGAAGCTTTCTTT.

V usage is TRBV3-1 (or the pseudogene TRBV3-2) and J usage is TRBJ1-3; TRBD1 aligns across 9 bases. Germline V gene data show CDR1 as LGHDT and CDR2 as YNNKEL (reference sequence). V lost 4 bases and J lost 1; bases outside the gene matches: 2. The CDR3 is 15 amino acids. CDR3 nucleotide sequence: TGTGCCAGCAGCCTCGGACAGGGGTCTGGAAACACCATATATTTT. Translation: CASSLGQGSGNTIYF.

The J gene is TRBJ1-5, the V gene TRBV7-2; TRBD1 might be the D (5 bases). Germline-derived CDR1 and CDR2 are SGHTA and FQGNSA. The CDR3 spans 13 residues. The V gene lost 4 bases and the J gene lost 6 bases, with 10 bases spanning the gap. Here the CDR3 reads CASSWTQGQPQHF. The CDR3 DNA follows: TGTGCCAGCAGCTGGACGCAGGGTCAGCCCCAGCATTTT. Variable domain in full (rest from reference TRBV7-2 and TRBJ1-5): GAGVSQSPSNKVTEKGKDVELRCDPISGHTALYWYRQSLGQGLEFLIYFQGNSAPDKSGLPSDRFSAERTGGSVSTLTIQRTQQEDSAVYLCASSWTQGQPQHFGDGTRLSIL.

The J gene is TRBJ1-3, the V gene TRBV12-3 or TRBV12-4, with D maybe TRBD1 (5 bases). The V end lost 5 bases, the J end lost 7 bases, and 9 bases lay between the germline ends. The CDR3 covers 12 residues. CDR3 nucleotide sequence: TGTGCCAGCAGTCCAAGGGGTAACACCATATATTTT. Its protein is CASSPRGNTIYF.

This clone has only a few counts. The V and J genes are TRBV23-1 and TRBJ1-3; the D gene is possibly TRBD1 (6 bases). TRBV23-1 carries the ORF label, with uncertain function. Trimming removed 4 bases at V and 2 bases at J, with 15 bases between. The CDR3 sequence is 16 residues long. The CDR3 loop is CASSRTDRGPGNTIYF. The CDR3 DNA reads TGCGCCAGCAGTCGAACGGACAGAGGCCCTGGAAACACCATATATTTT.

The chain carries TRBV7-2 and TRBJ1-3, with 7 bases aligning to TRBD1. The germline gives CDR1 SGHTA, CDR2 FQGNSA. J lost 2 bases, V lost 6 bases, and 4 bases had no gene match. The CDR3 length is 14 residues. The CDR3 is CASRTQGAGNTIYF. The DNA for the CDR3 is TGTGCCAGCAGGACTCAGGGGGCTGGAAACACCATATATTTT. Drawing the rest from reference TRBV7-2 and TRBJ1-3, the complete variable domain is GAGVSQSPSNKVTEKGKDVELRCDPISGHTALYWYRQSLGQGLEFLIYFQGNSAPDKSGLPSDRFSAERTGGSVSTLTIQRTQQEDSAVYLCASRTQGAGNTIYFGEGSWLTVV.

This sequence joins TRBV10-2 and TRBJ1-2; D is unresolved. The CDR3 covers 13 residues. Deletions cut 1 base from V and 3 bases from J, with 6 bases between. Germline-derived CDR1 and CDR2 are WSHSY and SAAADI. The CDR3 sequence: CASSELVDYGYTF. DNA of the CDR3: TGCGCCAGCAGTGAGTTGGTAGACTATGGCTACACCTTC.

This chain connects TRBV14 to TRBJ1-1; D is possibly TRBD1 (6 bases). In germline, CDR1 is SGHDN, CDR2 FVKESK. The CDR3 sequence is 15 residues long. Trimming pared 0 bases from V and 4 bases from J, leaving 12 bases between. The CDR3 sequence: CASSQDIPGATEAFF. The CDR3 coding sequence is TGTGCCAGCAGCCAAGATATTCCAGGGGCCACTGAAGCTTTCTTT.

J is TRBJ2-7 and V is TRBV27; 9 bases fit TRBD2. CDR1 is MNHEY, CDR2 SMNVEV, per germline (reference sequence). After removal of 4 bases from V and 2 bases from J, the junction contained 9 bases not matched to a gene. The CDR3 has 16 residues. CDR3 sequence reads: CASSWRGGVDPYEQYF. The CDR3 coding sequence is TGTGCCAGCAGTTGGCGGGGGGGGGTTGACCCCTACGAGCAGTACTTC.

The CDR3 sequence: CASSQGGIEHTEAFF. CDR3 DNA: TGCGCCAGCAGCCAGGGGGGGATCGAACACACTGAAGCTTTCTTT. V and J are TRBV4-3 and TRBJ1-1, with a tentative D call TRBD1 (5 bases). V lost 3 bases to trimming and J lost 3 bases, with 14 bases between them. Germline V gives CDR1 LGHNA, CDR2 YSLEER. The CDR3 length is 15 residues.

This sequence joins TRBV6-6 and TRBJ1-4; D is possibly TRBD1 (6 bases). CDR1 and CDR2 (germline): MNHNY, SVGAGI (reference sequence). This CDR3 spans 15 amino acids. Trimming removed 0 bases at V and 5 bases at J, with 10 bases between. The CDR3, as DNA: TGTGCCAGCAGTTACTCGACAGGAGAAAATGAAAAACTGTTTTTT. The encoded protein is CASSYSTGENEKLFF.